The clone carrying this TCR beta chain showed up many times. Its specificity is not known. Unique molecular identifiers were affixed to single, distinct cDNA molecules. TCRdb ran MiXCR on the 5' RACE reads and lists one entry per CDR3 protein. The sample has nearly 110,000 distinct CDR3 sequences; roughly 11% are singletons. This sample is drawn from a study of early T cells in non-severe SARS-CoV-2 infection. Overall study: Bulk RNA taken from unsorted whole blood was sequenced, leaving chains unpaired.

Study observations and caveats: Matching with VDJdb favored anti-spike CD8 responses (missing private and CD4 specificities).

Trimming removed 3 bases from V and 6 bases from J; junction bases left unmatched: 5. There are 13 residues in the CDR3. CDR1 is MDHEN and CDR2 is SYDVKM in the germline V gene. V is TRBV28 and J is TRBJ2-7; 7 nucleotides agree with TRBD2. The material sequenced was whole blood. The TCR comes from an adult who was a healthcare worker with PCR-confirmed SARS-CoV-2 infection or an uninfected control (not recorded which). CDR3 residues: CASSFSGPGEQYF. As DNA, the CDR3 is TGTGCCAGCAGTTTTAGCGGGCCAGGCGAGCAGTACTTC.